These T cell receptor beta chains were read from a single sample in a study of blood T cell repertoires in COVID-19. Clones were sequenced by immunoSEQ multiplex PCR, and TCRdb holds only the in-frame ones, with some missing. In the table there are about 210,000 clones, roughly four fifths of which are singletons. The sequencing sample was made of peripheral blood. All receptors come from a woman between 45 and 65 years old with active or convalescent COVID-19. CDR3s include the opening cysteine and the closing phenylalanine or tryptophan. A D gene is named only where the DNA matches it firmly. Part of the rows lack a size; the others show once, few, many or a class for expanded clones.

TRBD1,-,TRBV28,TRBJ1-1,CASAEGARAEAFF,TGTGCCAGCGCGGAGGGGGCGAGGGCTGAAGCTTTCTTT
-,-,TRBV20-1,TRBJ1-2,CSVSDYGYTF,TGCAGTGTGTCCGACTATGGCTACACCTTC
TRBD2,-,TRBV9,TRBJ2-2,CASSVEGAGGAGELFF,TGTGCCAGCAGCGTAGAAGGAGCGGGAGGGGCCGGGGAGCTGTTTTTT
-,-,TRBV2,TRBJ2-1,CASSRGNEQFF,TGTGCCAGCAGCCGAGGGAATGAGCAGTTCTTC
TRBD1,-,TRBV7-9,TRBJ2-1,CASSKEQGVSYNEQFF,TGTGCCAGCAGCAAAGAACAGGGGGTGTCCTACAATGAGCAGTTCTTC
TRBD1,-,TRBV15,TRBJ1-6,CATSRDRDSNSPLHF,TGTGCCACCAGCAGAGACAGGGACAGTAATTCACCCCTCCACTTT
TRBD1,-,TRBV5-1,TRBJ1-3,CASSLGTGGNTIYF,TGCGCCAGCAGCTTGGGGACAGGGGGCAACACCATATATTTT
-,-,TRBV13,TRBJ2-5,CASSFDQRGETQYF,TGTGCCAGCAGCTTCGACCAGCGTGGAGAGACCCAGTACTTC
TRBD2,few,TRBV24-1,TRBJ2-3,CATSDYSGGATDTQYF,TGTGCCACCAGTGATTACAGCGGGGGAGCGACAGATACGCAGTATTTT
-,once,TRBV18,TRBJ1-1,CASSTGTLAEAFF,TGTGCCAGCTCAACCGGGACTCTGGCTGAAGCTTTCTTT
TRBD2,-,TRBV6-4,TRBJ2-1,CASSASLAGGDEQFF,TGTGCCAGCAGTGCCTCACTAGCGGGGGGAGATGAGCAGTTCTTC
TRBD1,-,TRBV18,TRBJ1-1,CASSSYRGKGTEAFF,TGTGCCAGCTCATCGTACAGGGGTAAAGGGACTGAAGCTTTCTTT